The text below deals with one T cell receptor (beta chain). Its antigen is unidentified. RNA transcripts provided the source from which TCR beta CDR3 regions were amplified. The TCR CDR3 was amplified in a first-round RT-PCR using the HTBI primer set. TCRdb re-called the multiplex PCR reads through MiXCR, storing one row per CDR3 protein. The sample records 550,000 to 800,000 distinct CDR3 sequences, around 15% being singletons. CDR1 is SGDLS and CDR2 is YYNGEE in the germline V gene. The junction had 11 bases not matched to a gene; V was cut back by 8 bases and J by 0 bases. The CDR3 covers 16 residues. Uncontrolled infection, other autoimmune disease, pregnancy or lactation led to exclusion. The study based diagnoses on clinical symptoms, serum thyroxine and TRAb, thyroid ultrasound and orbital computed tomography. The record originates from a study of T cells in Graves' hyperthyroidism and ophthalmopathy. Study-level information: Peripheral blood was obtained at initial diagnosis, preceding any treatment. General study points: Ophthalmopathy stood apart from stable hyperthyroidism in a 13 V-J model.

The chain joins TRBV9 to TRBJ1-5; TRBD1 aligns across 7 bases. The origin of this receptor is a man over 45 with Graves' hyperthyroidism. The sample was blood. CDR3: CASDRDRVYSNQPQHF. CDR3 in DNA: TGTGCCAGTGACCGAGACAGGGTTTATAGCAATCAGCCCCAGCATTTT.